The TCR beta chain described here comes from a study of Ad26.COV2.S vaccination and SARS-CoV-2 variants. Study conclusions and caveats: Measures of TCR breadth and depth may have fallen short of total T cell responses. Across vaccine and placebo recipients, the breadth of non-spike TCRs was similar.

Stated treatment: roughly 19 received Ad26.COV2.S at low or high dose, single or two shots; several received placebo; per-sample allocation not given. All samples were drawn on day 63, counting from the first vaccine or placebo injection. The CDR3 consists of 13 residues. Per the germline V gene, CDR1 is LNHNV and CDR2 is YYDKDF (reference sequence). V shed 0 bases and J shed 9 bases, with 8 bases lying between them. Comment on this clone: Its antigen is still unknown.

The assay was immunoSEQ multiplex PCR, and TCRdb's table has in-frame clones only and misses some. The table lists 300,000 to 400,000 clones, approximately 90% of them singletons. The V and J genes are TRBV15 and TRBJ2-2; the D is unclear. The input for sequencing was peripheral blood, taken in a trial of Ad26.COV2.S vaccine versus placebo. This clonotype was sampled from a person between 18 and 60 years old who received the Ad26.COV2.S COVID-19 vaccine or a placebo. The CDR3 sequence: CATSRDHGWELFF. CDR3 nucleotides: TGTGCCACCAGCAGAGATCACGGTTGGGAGCTGTTTTTT.